The present TCR beta chain was sequenced within a study of CD4 and CD8 cells across lung adenocarcinoma regions. Localized lung adenocarcinoma, a non-small cell lung cancer, affected the donors. This clonotype was counted a few times. One entry per CDR3 protein, called by TCRdb with MiXCR from the PCR reads. There are approximately 19,000 distinct CDR3 sequences in the sample; about 54% occur only once, and 27% lies in the top ten. This CDR3 spans 15 amino acids. The germline CDR1 and CDR2 sequences are MNHEY and SMNVEV (reference sequence). V lost 0 bases, J lost 4 bases, and 12 bases lay in between.

V is TRBV27 and J is TRBJ2-5; D may be TRBD2 (6 bases). The sequencing input was CD8+ T cells from the center of a lung tumor. The sequence was obtained from a female donor with lung adenocarcinoma. The CD4 and CD8 labels of this study may be unreliable. In DNA form, the CDR3 reads TGTGCCAGCAGTTTATCGATTGGTAGCGGAGAGACCCAGTACTTC. Its protein is CASSLSIGSGETQYF.